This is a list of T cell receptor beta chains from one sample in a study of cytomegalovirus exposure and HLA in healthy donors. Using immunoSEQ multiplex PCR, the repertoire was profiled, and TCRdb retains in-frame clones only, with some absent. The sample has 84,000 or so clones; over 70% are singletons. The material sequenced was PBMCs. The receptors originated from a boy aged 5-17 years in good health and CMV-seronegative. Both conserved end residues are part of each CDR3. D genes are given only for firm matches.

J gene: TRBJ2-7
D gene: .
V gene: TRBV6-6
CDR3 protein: CASSTGFNEQYF

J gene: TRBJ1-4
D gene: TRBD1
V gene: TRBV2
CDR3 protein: CASSVHRGTTNEKLFF

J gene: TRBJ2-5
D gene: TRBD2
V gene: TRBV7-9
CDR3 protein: CASSTTGGARETQYF

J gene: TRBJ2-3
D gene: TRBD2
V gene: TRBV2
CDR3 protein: CASSDEAGASDTQYF

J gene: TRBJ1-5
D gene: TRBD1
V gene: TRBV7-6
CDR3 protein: CASSPRQGGFLSNQPQHF

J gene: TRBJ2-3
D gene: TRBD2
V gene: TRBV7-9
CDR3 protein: CASSSRTSGGSTDTQYF

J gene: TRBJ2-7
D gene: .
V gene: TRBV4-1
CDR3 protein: CASSQSGTGAYEQYF

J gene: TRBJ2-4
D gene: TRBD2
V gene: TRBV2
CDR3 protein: CASKGLGGTIAKNIQYF

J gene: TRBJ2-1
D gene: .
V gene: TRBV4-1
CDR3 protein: CASSQTSSTHEQFF

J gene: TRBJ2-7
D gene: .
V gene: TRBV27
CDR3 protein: CASLGGNSYEQYF

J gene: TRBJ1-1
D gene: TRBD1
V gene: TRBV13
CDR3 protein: CASSLPGGTNTEAFF

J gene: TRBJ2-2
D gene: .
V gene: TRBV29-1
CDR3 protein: CSVVTGNTGELFF

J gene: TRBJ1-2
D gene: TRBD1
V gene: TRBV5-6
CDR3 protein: CASSDRVFIGYTF

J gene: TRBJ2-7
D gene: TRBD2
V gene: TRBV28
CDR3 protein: CASSPIGGGPTAYEQYF

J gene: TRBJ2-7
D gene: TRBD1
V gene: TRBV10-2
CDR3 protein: CASSEDRGRSEQYF

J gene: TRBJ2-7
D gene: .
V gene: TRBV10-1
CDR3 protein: CASSPGVPYEQYF

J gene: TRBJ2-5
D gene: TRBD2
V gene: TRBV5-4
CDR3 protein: CASSPGLAGGPETQYF

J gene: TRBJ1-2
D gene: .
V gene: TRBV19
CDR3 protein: CASNEINYGYTF

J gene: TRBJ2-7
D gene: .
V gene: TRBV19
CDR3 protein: CASSMVFGYEQYF

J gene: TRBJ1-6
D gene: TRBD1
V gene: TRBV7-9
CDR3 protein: CASRSQGGNSPLHF

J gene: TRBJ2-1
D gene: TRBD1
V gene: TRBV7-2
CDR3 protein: CASSRRWQGDSEQFF

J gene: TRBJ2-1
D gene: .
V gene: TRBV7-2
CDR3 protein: CASSQTGGNEQFF

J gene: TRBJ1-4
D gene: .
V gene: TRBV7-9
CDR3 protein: CASSRELGGLVSEKLFF

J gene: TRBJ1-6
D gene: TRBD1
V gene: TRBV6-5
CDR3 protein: CASSYSTTGGYSPLHF

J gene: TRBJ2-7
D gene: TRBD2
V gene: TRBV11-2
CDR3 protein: CASSLGRRASGRYEQYF